The T cell receptor beta chain described here comes from a study of spatial heterogeneity in lung cancer. This clonotype was seen a handful of times. A library prepared for alpha chains yielded this beta chain as an off-target read; its size is of little meaning. The V end lost 5 bases, the J end lost 2 bases, and 19 bases lay between the germline ends. Germline loops: CDR1 MNHEY, CDR2 SVGEGT. This CDR3 contains 16 residues. TCRdb recomputed calls from the 5' RACE reads with MiXCR, one row per CDR3 protein. The sample contains around 10,000 distinct CDR3 sequences, roughly 4% of which appear only once. This sample's time point: blood taken at disease recurrence. No cell sorting; template was whole RNA from tumor, lung tissue or PBMC.

The input for sequencing was PBMCs, taken at recurrence. This sequence originates from a female donor with early-stage non-small cell lung cancer. The chain carries TRBV6-2 or TRBV6-3 and TRBJ2-7; tentative D call: TRBD2 (5 bases). The CDR3 DNA follows: TGTGCCAGCAGTCCAAGCGGTACGAGGGTACCCTACGAGCAGTACTTC. It specifies CASSPSGTRVPYEQYF.